This T cell receptor (beta chain) is from a study of OX40 agonist ivuxolimab in advanced cancers. Study-level information: Age averaged 60 years (range about 20 to 80), and less than 85% were male.

Data came from immunoSEQ multiplex PCR; TCRdb stores just in-frame clones and leaves some out. Of tens of thousands of clones in the sample, roughly nine tenths were seen once. With regard to this clone: What it binds is not known.

General study results and limits: Partial responders dosed at 0.1-3.0 mg/kg displayed clonal expansion ranking among the lowest.

The CDR3 totals 17 residues. V lost 1 base and J 5 bases, leaving 20 bases between the germline ends. Per germline, CDR1 KGHSH and CDR2 LQKENI. The sequence was collected from an adult with an advanced solid tumor such as melanoma, head and neck, liver or kidney cancer. The sequenced sample was CD4+ or CD8+ T cells sorted from blood, obtained in a trial of the OX40 agonist ivuxolimab. The V and J genes are TRBV18 and TRBJ1-1; a possible D gene is TRBD1 (6 bases). This CDR3 reads CASSPLGPGAVGTEAFF. CDR3 coding DNA: TGTGCCAGCTCACCACTTGGTCCAGGGGCAGTCGGGACTGAAGCTTTCTTT.